A selection of T cell receptor beta chains follows, all from one sample in a study of breast tumors, draining lymph nodes, adjacent tissues. TCRdb reprocessed the multiplex PCR reads with MiXCR, giving one entry per CDR3 protein. The sample yields some 120,000 distinct CDR3 sequences, approximately 22% seen once. The sequenced sample consisted of axillary lymph node tissue. Source of these receptors: a female donor with breast cancer. Some clones in this sample may be carry-over from other donors' samples. CDR3s include the opening cysteine and the closing phenylalanine or tryptophan.

j_call v_call cdr3_length cdr3_aa
TRBJ2-4 TRBV7-2 14 CASSSSAAKNIQYF
TRBJ2-3 TRBV7-8 13 CASIGTDTDTQYF
TRBJ1-2 TRBV20-1 13 CSAAERADYGYTF
TRBJ2-3 TRBV5-6 15 CASSEQGAGTDTQYF
TRBJ2-3 TRBV5-6 16 CASSLGIGLDPDAQYF
TRBJ1-5 TRBV9 17 CASSPNLGTHNNQPQHF
TRBJ2-3 TRBV11-3 14 CASSQGGGTDTQYF
TRBJ1-3 TRBV5-4 16 CASSSGQNKAGNTIYF
TRBJ2-7 TRBV28 16 CASSLPGQGGSYEQYF
TRBJ2-1 TRBV15 16 CATSRGSRPPYNEQFF
TRBJ1-2 TRBV24-1 15 CATSDTSDRGGGYTF
TRBJ2-3 TRBV28 17 CASSLSLRTGIGDTQYF
TRBJ1-3 TRBV11-2 15 CASSLAGVEGNTIYF
TRBJ2-3 TRBV6-4 16 CASSDGLYTSTDTQYF
TRBJ2-3 TRBV27 14 CASSLVAGDDTQYF
TRBJ2-3 TRBV25-1 13 CASSEAGLDTQYF
TRBJ2-2 TRBV11-3 15 CASSPDRLNTGELFF
TRBJ2-1 TRBV5-6 17 CASSLERLAGLSNEQFF
TRBJ2-2 TRBV20-1 16 CSARVFFTSGRGELFF
TRBJ2-6 TRBV5-6 19 CASSPFWTEPISGANVLTF
TRBJ2-1 TRBV27 15 CASSLSQATYNEQFF
TRBJ1-3 TRBV28 16 CASSLPQGAGGNTIYF
TRBJ2-7 TRBV5-1 14 CASSLGQGGYEQYF
TRBJ2-7 TRBV3-1 17 CASSQGFLSGASNEQYF
TRBJ2-7 TRBV27 14 CASSFRQFGYEQYF
TRBJ1-5 TRBV28 10 CASGNQPQHF
TRBJ2-1 TRBV7-6 16 CASSRPPGQGGNEQFF
TRBJ2-7 TRBV24-1 13 CATSLPGGSEQYF